The 8 T cell receptor beta chains below come from one sample, sequenced in a study of shared clonotypes between healthy human individuals. Using immunoSEQ multiplex PCR, the repertoire was profiled, and TCRdb retains in-frame clones only, with some absent. The sample holds approximately 2,300,000 clones, 85% to 95% seen once. The sequenced sample consisted of naive CD4+ T cells from PBMCs. Described subset: CD45RA+ positively selected. Source of these receptors: a man aged 18 to 30 in good health. Some clones in this sample may be carry-over from other donors' samples.

The CDR3 bases are TGTGCCTGGCAATGGACGGCTGGGGCCTACAATGAGCAGTTCTTC. Its protein product is CAWQWTAGAYNEQFF. This rearrangement joins TRBV30 to TRBJ2-1; D remains unclear. Trimming cost V 5 bases and J 2 bases, with 16 bases left between them. CDR1 and CDR2 (germline): GTSNPN, SVGIG (reference sequence). The CDR3 has 15 amino acids.

The chain combines TRBV5-1 with TRBJ2-3, with 14 bases that match TRBD2. This CDR3 has 17 amino acids. The V gene end was trimmed by 4 bases and the J gene end by 5 bases; junction bases not matched to a gene: 9. Germline V gene data show CDR1 as SGHRS and CDR2 as YFSETQ. In DNA, the CDR3 is TGCGCCAGCAGCCAAGGACTAGCGGGAGGACCGGGAGATACGCAGTATTTT. Protein product: CASSQGLAGGPGDTQYF.

The CDR3 here is CASSLYSAHDSTDTQYF. The CDR3 DNA follows: TGTGCCAGCAGTTTATATAGCGCTCACGATAGCACAGATACGCAGTATTTT. V gene TRBV28 combines with J gene TRBJ2-3, with D possibly matching TRBD2 (5 bases). The CDR3 contains 17 residues. Trimming stripped 1 base from V and 0 bases from J, with 14 bases between. Per the germline V gene, CDR1 is MDHEN and CDR2 is SYDVKM.

About this clone itself: Different DNA sequences within this sample yield the same CDR3. The chain couples TRBV7-9 to TRBJ2-3; D unclear. The V gene lost 5 bases and the J gene lost 0 bases, with 6 bases spanning the gap. CDR3 length: 13 residues. Per the germline V gene, CDR1 is SEHNR and CDR2 is FQNEAQ (reference sequence). CDR3 residues: CASSRSSTDTQYF. CDR3 bases: TGTGCCAGCAGCCGGAGCAGCACAGATACGCAGTATTTT.

CDR3 in DNA: TGTGCCATCAGTGAGGCCCCTGGGACTAGCGGGAGACATACGCAGTATTTT. The encoded protein is CAISEAPGTSGRHTQYF. V is TRBV10-3 and J is TRBJ2-3; the match to TRBD2 covers 14 bases. The CDR3 spans 17 residues. V was pared by 2 bases and J by 7 bases, with 8 bases of the junction left unmatched. The germline CDR1 and CDR2 sequences are ENHRY and SYGVKD.

This sequence joins TRBV6-5 and TRBJ1-4, with TRBD1 matching 8 bases. Germline V gives CDR1 MNHEY, CDR2 SVGAGI. The junction had 10 bases not matched to a gene; V was cut back by 6 bases and J by 7 bases. CDR3 length: 15 residues. Here the CDR3 reads CASRQTGAGGEKLFF. DNA for the CDR3: TGTGCCAGCAGACAGACAGGGGCTGGGGGTGAAAAACTGTTTTTT.

The chain combines TRBV28 with TRBJ2-3; D is perhaps TRBD1 or TRBD2 (6 bases each). Germline V gene lookup returns CDR1 MDHEN and CDR2 SYDVKM. This CDR3 is 13 amino acids long. The V end was cut by 7 bases, the J end by 3 bases, with 11 bases between. The CDR3 region is CASNTGTTDTQYF. CDR3 nucleotide sequence: TGTGCCAGCAACACAGGGACTACAGATACGCAGTATTTT.

The chain employs TRBV5-1 and TRBJ1-1; 8 nucleotides line up with TRBD1. Germline CDR1 SGHRS, CDR2 YFSETQ. Trimming removed 4 bases from V and 4 bases from J; junction bases left unmatched: 9. The length of the CDR3 is 15 residues. The CDR3 reads CASSPRQGTGTEAFF. The CDR3 DNA sequence: TGCGCCAGCAGCCCCCGACAGGGGACCGGCACTGAAGCTTTCTTT.